Each of the 11 T cell receptor beta chains below was sequenced from the same sample in a study of post-analysis software for immune sequencing data. General study findings and limits: Five or six TRBV segments were more frequent in patients than controls; TRBV5-6, TRBV5-1 and TRBV20-1 belonged to this group.

No antigens are known for them. The authors incorporated unique molecular identifiers into the TCR beta cDNA libraries. One entry per CDR3 protein results from TCRdb running MiXCR on the PCR reads. The table has about 760,000 distinct CDR3 sequences, roughly 29% seen once; the top ten hold roughly 0.57%. Sequenced: blood. These receptors were collected from a girl aged 5-17 years with multiple sclerosis.

This clonotype appeared many times. The rearrangement links TRBV4-3 to TRBJ2-7; D is unresolved. The CDR3 runs to 17 residues. In germline, CDR1 is LGHNA, CDR2 YSLEER. V lost 0 bases, J lost 0 bases, and 15 bases lay in between. In nucleotides, the CDR3 is TGCGCCAGCAGCCAAGAGTTCCGATCCTGGGACTCCTACGAGCAGTACTTC. It is translated as CASSQEFRSWDSYEQYF.

This clonotype was seen ten or more times. The rearrangement links TRBV7-2 to TRBJ2-1; 9 bases agree with TRBD2. Germline V gives CDR1 SGHTA, CDR2 FQGNSA. V dropped 7 bases and J dropped 5; count of bases not matched to a gene: 15. The CDR3 has 17 residues. The CDR3: CASTPLAGVLGDNEQFF. CDR3 bases: TGTGCCAGCACGCCATTAGCGGGAGTTCTCGGGGACAATGAGCAGTTCTTC. The full variable domain, in which reference TRBV7-2 and TRBJ2-1 provide the parts outside the CDR3, is GAGVSQSPSNKVTEKGKDVELRCDPISGHTALYWYRQSLGQGLEFLIYFQGNSAPDKSGLPSDRFSAERTGGSVSTLTIQRTQQEDSAVYLCASTPLAGVLGDNEQFFGPGTRLTVL.

The chain is built from TRBV6-6 and TRBJ2-1; a weak D match, TRBD1 (6 bases). The J call may be wrong; the DNA end is better matched by TRBJ2-7. CDR1 MNHNY and CDR2 SVGAGI come from the germline V gene (reference sequence). The CDR3 extends over 16 amino acids. As DNA, the CDR3 is TGTGCCAGCAGTAAGGGGGACGGAAAGTACTACAATGAGCAGTACTTC. Protein sequence: CASSKGDGKYYNEQYF.

The chain carries TRBV9 and TRBJ2-1; 7 nucleotides line up with TRBD1. V lost 1 base, J lost 8 bases, and 15 bases stayed unmatched. CDR1 and CDR2 (germline): SGDLS, YYNGEE. This CDR3 has 17 amino acids. The CDR3 DNA reads as TGTGCCAGCAGCGTAAGGGGGCGGCAGCCCAACAGGGATGAGCAGTTCTTC. Encoded protein: CASSVRGRQPNRDEQFF.

The chain carries TRBV28 and TRBJ2-3; the D gene is possibly TRBD1 (6 bases). CDR3 length: 15 amino acids. The germline CDR1 and CDR2 sequences are MDHEN and SYDVKM. Trimming pared 8 bases from V and 2 bases from J, leaving 17 bases between. The CDR3 nucleotides are TGTGCCAGCGGAGACAGGAATCTTTCCACAGATACGCAGTATTTT. This translates into CASGDRNLSTDTQYF.

This clonotype was found many times. This CDR3 reads CASTSTGRVYEQYF. The CDR3 DNA is TGTGCCAGCACCTCCACAGGGAGAGTGTACGAGCAGTACTTC. The rearrangement uses TRBV27 and TRBJ2-7; TRBD1 might be the D (6 bases). With 7 bases removed from V and 4 bases from J, the gap between germline ends came to 17 bases. Germline values: CDR1 MNHEY, CDR2 SMNVEV (reference sequence). This CDR3 contains 14 residues.

V and J are TRBV6-1 and TRBJ2-5; 13 nucleotides agree with TRBD2. CDR3 length: 17 residues. Trimming removed 6 bases from V and 9 bases from J; junction bases left unmatched: 16. The germline CDR1 and CDR2 sequences are MNHNS and SASEGT. Here the CDR3 DNA reads TGTGCCAGCAGGCTACTTGGGACTAGCGGGGCAAATGAGGCCCAGTACTTC. This encodes CASRLLGTSGANEAQYF.

The chain carries TRBV20-1 and TRBJ2-3; D ambiguous. CDR3 length equals 14 residues. Germline CDR1 is DFQATT and CDR2 is SNEGSKA (reference sequence). V lost 3 bases to trimming and J lost 2 bases, with 12 bases between them. CDR3 in amino acids: CSARISSYTDTQYF. CDR3 DNA: TGCAGTGCTAGGATTAGCTCTTACACAGATACGCAGTATTTT.

Points on this clonotype: A much larger clonotype is one base distant, so this may be a read error. This chain joins TRBV7-2 and TRBJ2-1; D is possibly TRBD2 (5 bases). Germline V CDR1 and CDR2: SGHTA, FQGNSA. The CDR3 totals 18 residues. The CDR3 sequence is CASSLSRSAGSSYNEQVF. For the CDR3, the DNA is TGTGCCAGCAGCCTTAGTCGTTCGGCTGGGAGTTCCTACAATGAGCAGGTCTTC.

This clonotype was seen a few times. CDR3 amino acids: CATKGGAETQYF. As DNA, the CDR3 is TGTGCCACTAAAGGGGGGGCGGAGACCCAGTACTTC. The chain is built from TRBV10-3 and TRBJ2-5, with D tentatively TRBD2 (7 bases). Germline V CDR1 and CDR2: ENHRY, SYGVKD. The V gene lost 10 bases and the J gene lost 5 bases, with 14 bases spanning the gap. This CDR3 is 12 amino acids long.

This clonotype has more than one count but fewer than ten. CDR3 coding DNA: TGTGCCAGCAGCCAAGTTGTTGGGCAGGGGGGCAATGGCTACACCTTC. Translation gives CASSQVVGQGGNGYTF. V and J are TRBV4-2 and TRBJ1-2, with 7 bases that match TRBD1. This CDR3 is built from 16 residues. The V segment lost 1 base and the J segment 6 bases; nucleotides outside the gene matches: 11. CDR1 is LGHNA, CDR2 YNFKEQ, per germline.